The clone carrying this TCR beta chain was recorded many times. Antigen specificity is unknown. The entry originates in a study of CD8 T cells in ankylosing spondylitis. Study-wide results and caveats: Blood of patients with ankylosing spondylitis appeared to be characterized by a TCR beta motif of roughly eight highly homologous variants.

The CDR3 runs to 14 residues. The germline V and J ends were trimmed by 5 bases and 5 bases, with 15 bases remaining between them. TCRdb re-analysed the 5' RACE reads in MiXCR, keeping a single row per CDR3 protein. The sample comprises fewer than 550,000 distinct CDR3 sequences, roughly 5% of which are singletons, and around 3.5% rests with the top ten. The sequencing input was blood, either unsorted or a sorted T cell fraction (not recorded which). This chain joins TRBV12-3 or TRBV12-4 and TRBJ2-5; D is unresolved. The clonotype comes from a male donor with ankylosing spondylitis. The CDR3 is CASSSESSRETQYF. CDR3 nucleotide sequence: TGTGCCAGCAGTAGTGAAAGCAGCCGTGAGACCCAGTACTTC.